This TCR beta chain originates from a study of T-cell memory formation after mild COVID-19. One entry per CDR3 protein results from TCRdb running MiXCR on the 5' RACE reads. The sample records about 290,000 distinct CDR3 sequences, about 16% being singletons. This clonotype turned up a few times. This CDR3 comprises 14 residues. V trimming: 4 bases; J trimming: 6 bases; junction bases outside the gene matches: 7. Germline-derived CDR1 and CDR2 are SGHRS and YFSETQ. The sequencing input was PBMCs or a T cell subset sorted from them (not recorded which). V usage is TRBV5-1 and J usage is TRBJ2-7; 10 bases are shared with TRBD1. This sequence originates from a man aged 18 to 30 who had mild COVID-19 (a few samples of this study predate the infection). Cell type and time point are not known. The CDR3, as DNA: TGCGCCAGCAGCACAAGACAGGGGGCCCCCGAGCAGTACTTC. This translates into CASSTRQGAPEQYF.